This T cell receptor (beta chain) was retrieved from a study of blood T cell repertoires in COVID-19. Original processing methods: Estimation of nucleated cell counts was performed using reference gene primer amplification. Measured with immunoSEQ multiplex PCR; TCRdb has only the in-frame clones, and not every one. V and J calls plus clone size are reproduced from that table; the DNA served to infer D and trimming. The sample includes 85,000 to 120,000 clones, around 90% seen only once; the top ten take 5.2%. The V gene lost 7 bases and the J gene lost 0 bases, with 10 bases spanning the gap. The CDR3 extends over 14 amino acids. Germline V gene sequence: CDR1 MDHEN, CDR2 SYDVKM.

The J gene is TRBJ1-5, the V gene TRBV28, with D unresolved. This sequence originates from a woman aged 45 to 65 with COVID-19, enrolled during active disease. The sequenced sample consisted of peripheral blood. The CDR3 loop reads CASILGSSNQPQHF. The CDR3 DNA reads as TGTGCCAGCATCCTAGGGAGTAGCAATCAGCCCCAGCATTTT.